Below are 7 T cell receptor beta chains sequenced from a single sample in a study of T-cell memory formation after mild COVID-19 listed by TCRdb under 2021. The library was prepared using 5' RACE. TCRdb names Illumina NovaSeq 6000 as the instrument used. TCRdb reran the public reads through fastp at Q25 and MiXCR, keeping productive beta chains. Entries are consolidated by CDR3 protein sequence, retaining the most common genes and DNA. This sample is represented by fewer than 15,000 distinct CDR3 sequences; approximately 15% of them were singletons. In total, the top ten clones hold about 54% of the sample. Material for sequencing was PBMCs or a T cell subset sorted from them (not recorded which). These receptors were taken from a man aged 18 to 35 who had mild COVID-19 (a few samples of this study predate the infection). The sample titles of this study are shuffled in the database, so cell type and time point are left out; the donor was told from shared clones.

The chain uses TRBV15 and TRBJ1-2, with 7 bases that match TRBD1. J gave up 8 bases and V 3 bases, and 3 bases lay outside the gene matches. The CDR3 length is 12 residues. Looked up from germline, CDR1 is LNHNV and CDR2 is YYDKDF (reference sequence). CDR3 sequence (DNA): TGTGCCACCAGCAGCGACAGGGACGGCTACACCTTC. Translation gives CATSSDRDGYTF.

The table lists this clonotype with many counts. The chain couples TRBV5-4 to TRBJ2-1; 9 positions match TRBD2. Germline CDR1 SGHNT, CDR2 YYREEE (reference sequence). The CDR3 loop spans 15 amino acids. Trimming cost V 4 bases and J 9 bases; bases outside gene matches: 11. CDR3: CASSLAAGGPLEQFF. For the CDR3, the DNA is TGTGCCAGCAGCCTGGCGGCGGGGGGGCCACTTGAGCAGTTCTTC.

A remark on this clonotype: With a much larger clone just one base away, this may be a read error. The V call is TRBV5-1, the J call TRBJ2-2, with TRBD1 matching 9 bases. The CDR3 is 15 residues long. The germline V gene has CDR1 SGHRS and CDR2 YFSETQ. CDR3 loop: CDSSVGQGGIGELFF. CDR3 sequence (DNA): TGCGACAGCAGCGTGGGACAGGGAGGGATCGGGGAGCTGTTTTTT.

The V and J genes are TRBV7-2 and TRBJ2-1, with D possibly being TRBD2 (5 bases). Per germline, CDR1 SGHTA and CDR2 FQGNSA. This CDR3 comprises 15 residues. The germline V and J ends were trimmed by 1 base and 4 bases, with 11 bases remaining between them. CDR3 loop: CASSLGASPYNEQFF. For the CDR3, the DNA is TGTGCCAGCAGCTTAGGAGCTAGCCCATACAATGAGCAGTTCTTC.

The chain carries TRBV12-3 or TRBV12-4 and TRBJ2-1; TRBD2 agrees at 7 bases. This CDR3 contains 13 residues. V dropped 3 bases and J dropped 7; count of bases not matched to a gene: 3. CDR3 loop: CASSLWGGNEQFF. The CDR3, as DNA: TGTGCCAGCAGTTTGTGGGGGGGGAATGAGCAGTTCTTC.

In its sample, this clonotype was seen many times. J is TRBJ2-6 and V is TRBV28; no clear D gene. Trimming cost V 2 bases and J 0 bases, with 11 bases left between them. Germline assignment: CDR1 MDHEN and CDR2 SYDVKM. CDR3 length: 17 residues. The CDR3 reads CASSLAAGYSGANVLTF. The CDR3 DNA reads TGTGCCAGCAGTTTAGCAGCAGGCTACTCTGGGGCCAACGTCCTGACTTTC.

This clonotype was counted many times. This sequence joins TRBV7-3 and TRBJ2-7, with D maybe TRBD1 (5 bases). Trimming removed 4 bases from V and 0 bases from J, with 10 bases in between. The germline V gene encodes CDR1 SGHTA and CDR2 FQGTGA. The CDR3 consists of 14 residues. The CDR3 reads CASSSHRSSYEQYV. As DNA, the CDR3 is TGTGCCAGCAGCTCCCACAGGAGCTCCTACGAGCAGTACGTC.